This T cell receptor (beta chain) appears in the sequencing data of a study of read filtering for tumor transcriptome and immune sequencing. On the study more broadly: RNA-seq yielded only roughly 75 to 1273 TCR reads, IR-seq about 4 to 10.27 million.

This CDR3 is 11 amino acids long. Trimming took off 5 bases at V and 3 bases at J, with 3 bases between the two ends. Germline V gene lookup returns CDR1 SGHAT and CDR2 FQNNGV. Molecular barcoded adaptors covering alpha/delta and beta/gamma chains were used on 400 ng RNA. TCRdb redid the calling of the reads with MiXCR, one entry per CDR3 protein. The data contain about 48,000 distinct CDR3 sequences, roughly a fifth of them singletons. The sample holds many counts of this clonotype. The sequenced sample was a population of CD138-negative cells sorted from bone marrow. The TCR was taken from a donor over 35 with multiple myeloma. The rearrangement links TRBV11-2 to TRBJ2-3, with no clear D. CDR3 loop: CASSRTDTQYF. The DNA for the CDR3 is TGTGCCAGCAGCAGGACAGATACGCAGTATTTT.